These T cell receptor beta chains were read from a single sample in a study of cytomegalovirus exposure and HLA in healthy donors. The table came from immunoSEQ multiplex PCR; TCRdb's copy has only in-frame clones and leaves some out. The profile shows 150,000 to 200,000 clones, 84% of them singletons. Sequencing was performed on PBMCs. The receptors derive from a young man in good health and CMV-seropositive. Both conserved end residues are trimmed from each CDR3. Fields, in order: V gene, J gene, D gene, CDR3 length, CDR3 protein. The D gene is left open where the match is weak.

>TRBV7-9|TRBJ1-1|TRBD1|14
ASRSMGQGWNTEAF
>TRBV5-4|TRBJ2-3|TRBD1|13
ASGGQGAGTDTQY
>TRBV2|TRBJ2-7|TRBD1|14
ASCNGQGGKNYEQY
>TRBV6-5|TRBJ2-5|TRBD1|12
ASRGGQGTETQY
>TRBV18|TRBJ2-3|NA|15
ASSLNSPGGGPDTQY
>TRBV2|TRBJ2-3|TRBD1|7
AGGETQY
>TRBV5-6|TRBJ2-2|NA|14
ASSPTPGVLTGELF
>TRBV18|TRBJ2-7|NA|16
ASSPLPPTGSSRFEQY
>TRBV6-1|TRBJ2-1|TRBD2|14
ASSELTGGPYNEQF
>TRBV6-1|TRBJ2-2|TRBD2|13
ASSEGGRETGELF
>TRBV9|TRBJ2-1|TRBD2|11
ASSVEGLAGEF
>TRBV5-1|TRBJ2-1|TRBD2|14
ASSLGVAGGYNEQF
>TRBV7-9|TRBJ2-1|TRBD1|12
ASSLGQGGNEQF
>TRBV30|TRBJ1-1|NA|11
AWRSSLNTEAF
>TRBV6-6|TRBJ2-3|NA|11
ASSYRSTDTQY
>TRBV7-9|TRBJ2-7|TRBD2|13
ASSRNSGAAYEQY
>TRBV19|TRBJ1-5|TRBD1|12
ASRWAGGRQPQH
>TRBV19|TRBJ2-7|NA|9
ASSRGPEQY
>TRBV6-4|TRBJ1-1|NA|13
ASSDSGGGTTEAF
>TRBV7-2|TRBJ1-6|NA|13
ASSLEISRDSPLH
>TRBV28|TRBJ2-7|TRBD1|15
ASSPGGTGGHSYEQY
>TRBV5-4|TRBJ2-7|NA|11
ASSSSGWDEQY
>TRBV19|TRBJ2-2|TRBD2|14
ASRGLAGAPTGELF
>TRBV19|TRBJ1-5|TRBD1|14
ASSIFRAGGDQPQH
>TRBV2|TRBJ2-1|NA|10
ASSGLDNEQF
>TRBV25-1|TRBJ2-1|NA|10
ASSARLGEQF
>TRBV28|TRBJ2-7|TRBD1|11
ASSKDRGYEQY
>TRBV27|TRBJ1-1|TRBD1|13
ASSRQGAGGTEAF
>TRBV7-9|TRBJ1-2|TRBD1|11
ASSGGTGAGYT
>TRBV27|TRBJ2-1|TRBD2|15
ASSSDTSSGGDDEQF
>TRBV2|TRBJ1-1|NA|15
ASSEAKWGAVNTEAF
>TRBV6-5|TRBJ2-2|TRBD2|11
ASSPGLAGELF
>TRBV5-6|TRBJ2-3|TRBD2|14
ASSQRLAGGPDTQY
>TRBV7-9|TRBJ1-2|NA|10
ASSPLQYGYT
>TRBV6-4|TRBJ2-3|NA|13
ASSERGGREYTQY
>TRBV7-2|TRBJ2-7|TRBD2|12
ASSSGRVAYEQY
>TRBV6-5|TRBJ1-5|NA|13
ASSYSSGDYQPQH
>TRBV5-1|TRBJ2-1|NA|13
ASSVDGSSYNEQF
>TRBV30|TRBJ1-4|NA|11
AWTPTMAGKLF
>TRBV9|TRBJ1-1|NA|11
ASSVALEGIAF
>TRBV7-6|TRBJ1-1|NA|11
ASSSGPNTEAF
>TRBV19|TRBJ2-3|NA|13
ASSRTEAHTDTQY
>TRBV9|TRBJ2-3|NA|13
ASSVGPGSTDTQY
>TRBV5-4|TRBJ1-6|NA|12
ASSLVAGNSPLH
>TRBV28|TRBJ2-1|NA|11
ASSGQRDNEQF
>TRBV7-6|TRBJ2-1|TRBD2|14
ASSLWTSGGANEQF
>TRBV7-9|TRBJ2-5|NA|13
ASRPLARGEETQY
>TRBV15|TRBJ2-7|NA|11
ATSQGFAYEQY
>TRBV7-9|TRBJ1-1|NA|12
ASSLGRGNTEAF
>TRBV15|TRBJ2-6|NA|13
ATSPQVSGANVLT
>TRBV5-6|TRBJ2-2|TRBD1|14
ASSSGTGRVTGELF
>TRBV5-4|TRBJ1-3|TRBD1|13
ASSSTGTGRDTIY
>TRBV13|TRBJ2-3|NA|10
ASSPRQNGQY
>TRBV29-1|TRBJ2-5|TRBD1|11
SVTGATGETQY
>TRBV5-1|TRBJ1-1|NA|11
ASSLTGDTEAF
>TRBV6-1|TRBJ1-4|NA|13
ATQGQEATNEKLF
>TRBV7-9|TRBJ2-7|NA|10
ASSSSSYEQY
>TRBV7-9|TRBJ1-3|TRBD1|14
ASSSDRASSGNTIY
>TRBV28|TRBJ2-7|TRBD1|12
ASSPGTEIYEQY